This entry lists 17 T cell receptor beta chains sequenced from one sample in a study of quantifying T cell responses using KT2 cells. The wider study: cDNA was made from DNase-treated RNA using alpha and beta constant primers.

Each cDNA got a UMI-containing oligo ligated at its 3' end. First-round PCR used 4 to 5 cycles and beta primers RC1.1 and RC1.2 covering TRBC1 and TRBC2. TCRdb called the UMI-ligation and nested PCR reads again in MiXCR, with one record for every CDR3 protein. The sample records tens of thousands of distinct CDR3 sequences, more than 9% being singletons. The sample was PBMCs spiked with cells of the T cell clone KT2. The source of these receptors is a human donor.

The chain couples TRBV2 to TRBJ1-5; 9 nucleotides match TRBD1. The CDR3 has 13 amino acids. J gave up 7 bases and V 8 bases, and 6 bases lay outside the gene matches. Germline CDR1 is SNHLY and CDR2 is FYNNEI. In DNA form, the CDR3 reads TGTGCCAGCGCCTGGGACAGGGCGCAGCCCCAGCATTTT. Protein: CASAWDRAQPQHF.

This clonotype was recorded only once. With a much larger clone just one base away, this may be a read error. The chain joins TRBV20-1 to TRBJ1-2, with a possible D match to TRBD1 (5 bases). Germline CDR1 and CDR2: DFQATT and SNEGSKA (reference sequence). There are 14 residues in the CDR3. This chain's CDR3 is CSARKLGGNYGYNF. The CDR3 DNA follows: TGCAGTGCTAGAAAGCTGGGGGGGAACTATGGCTACAACTTC.

The rearrangement joins TRBV3-1 to TRBJ2-1, with 10 nucleotides matching TRBD2. Germline loops: CDR1 LGHDT, CDR2 YNNKEL (reference sequence). J gave up 7 bases and V 3 bases, and 15 bases lay outside the gene matches. The CDR3 extends over 18 amino acids. This CDR3 reads CASSHFKREGPRWNEQFF. The CDR3 nucleotides read TGTGCCAGCAGCCATTTCAAGCGGGAGGGCCCTCGTTGGAATGAGCAGTTCTTC.

This clonotype was detected many times. V is TRBV6-5 and J is TRBJ1-2, with a tentative D call TRBD1 (6 bases). The V end was cut by 6 bases, the J end by 2 bases, with 13 bases between. This CDR3 spans 14 amino acids. CDR1 MNHEY and CDR2 SVGAGI come from the germline V gene. The CDR3: CASSDRTDNYGYTF. DNA for the CDR3: TGTGCCAGCAGCGATAGGACAGACAACTATGGCTACACCTTC.

This clonotype was found a few times. CDR3 loop: CASSLAQFGNTIYF. CDR3 nucleotide sequence: TGTGCCAGCAGCTTAGCGCAATTCGGAAACACCATATATTTT. The V call is TRBV7-6, the J call TRBJ1-3; the D is unclear. The V gene's germline CDR1 is SGHVS and CDR2 FNYEAQ. V lost 0 bases and J 4 bases, leaving 7 bases between the germline ends. The CDR3 extends over 14 amino acids.

By sample fraction, this clonotype is medium-sized. V usage is TRBV6-4 and J usage is TRBJ2-2, with 7 bases that match TRBD1. CDR3 length: 14 amino acids. Unmatched junction bases numbered 2, after V lost 4 bases and J lost 3 bases. CDR1 and CDR2 (germline): MRHNA, SNTAGT. The CDR3 DNA sequence: TGTGCCAGCAGTGCCGGGACAGACACCGGGGAGCTGTTTTTT. Protein product: CASSAGTDTGELFF.

The chain combines TRBV27 with TRBJ1-5; TRBD1 matches 8 bases. This CDR3 has 15 amino acids. Germline V lookup: CDR1 MNHEY, CDR2 SMNVEV (reference sequence). With V trimmed by 4 bases and J by 0 bases, 2 bases remained unmatched. CDR3 in DNA: TGTGCCAGCAGTTGGACAGGGAATAGCAATCAGCCCCAGCATTTT. Amino acids: CASSWTGNSNQPQHF.

This clonotype was counted between two and nine times. The rearrangement links TRBV27 to TRBJ2-2; D not resolved. The germline V gene has CDR1 MNHEY and CDR2 SMNVEV (reference sequence). V dropped 0 bases and J dropped 6 bases, with 5 bases sitting between them. The CDR3 length is 13 residues. CDR3 amino acids: CASSLSSAGELFF. The CDR3 region has the DNA TGTGCCAGCAGTTTATCATCAGCCGGGGAGCTGTTTTTT.

This clonotype was picked up many times. The V and J genes are TRBV2 and TRBJ2-6, with 7 nucleotides matching TRBD2. The CDR3 contains 14 residues. Germline trimming cut 8 bases from V and 11 bases from J; bases unmatched to any gene: 12. The germline V gene encodes CDR1 SNHLY and CDR2 FYNNEI. CDR3 in amino acids: CASRTVGGSDVLTF. The CDR3 nucleotides read TGTGCCAGCCGGACGGTCGGGGGGTCGGACGTCCTGACTTTC. Supplemented by reference TRBV2 and TRBJ2-6, the full variable domain reads EPEVTQTPSHQVTQMGQEVILRCVPISNHLYFYWYRQILGQKVEFLVSFYNNEISEKSEIFDDQFSVERPDGSNFTLKIRSTKLEDSAMYFCASRTVGGSDVLTFGAGSRLTVL.

This clonotype was observed at least ten times. The CDR3 spells CASSVNIQGPEAFF. In nucleotides, the CDR3 is TGTGCCAGCAGCGTAAACATCCAGGGCCCTGAAGCTTTCTTT. The J gene is TRBJ1-1, the V gene TRBV9; D is possibly TRBD1 (5 bases). The CDR3 has 14 residues. V lost 1 base and J lost 6, with 13 bases in between. Germline V gene sequence: CDR1 SGDLS, CDR2 YYNGEE.

This clonotype has more than one count but fewer than ten. The CDR3 coding sequence is TGTGCCAGCAGCACTTATTCTGACACTGAAGCTTTCTTT. Its translation is CASSTYSDTEAFF. This chain links TRBV11-2 with TRBJ1-1; D unclear. The CDR3 runs 13 residues. The germline V and J ends were trimmed by 5 bases and 3 bases, with 10 bases remaining between them. Germline loops: CDR1 SGHAT, CDR2 FQNNGV.

This clonotype was observed at least ten times. V and J are TRBV7-6 and TRBJ2-1; D possibly corresponds to TRBD2 (5 bases). With 1 base removed from V and 0 bases from J, the gap between germline ends came to 7 bases. The CDR3 is 15 amino acids. Germline V gene lookup returns CDR1 SGHVS and CDR2 FNYEAQ. The CDR3 loop is CASSLVASSYNEQFF. DNA for the CDR3: TGTGCCAGCAGCTTAGTAGCGAGCTCCTACAATGAGCAGTTCTTC.

This rearrangement joins TRBV6-1 to TRBJ1-5, with D possibly TRBD1 on 5 matching bases. CDR3 size: 14 residues. Germline loops: CDR1 MNHNS, CDR2 SASEGT. Deletions cut 8 bases from V and 4 bases from J, with 15 bases between. CDR3 region: CASQGLHANQPQHF. CDR3 nucleotide sequence: TGTGCCAGCCAGGGCCTTCATGCTAATCAGCCCCAGCATTTT.

This chain connects TRBV5-6 to TRBJ2-7; no definite D call. Germline CDR1 SGHDT, CDR2 YYEEEE. CDR3 length: 14 residues. V lost 6 bases and J lost 3, with 16 bases in between. CDR3 protein: CASTSGFKVYEQYF. CDR3 nucleotides: TGTGCCAGCACCTCCGGGTTTAAGGTCTACGAGCAGTACTTC.

The chain links TRBV27 to TRBJ2-1; TRBD1 matches 10 bases. J was trimmed by 7 bases and V by 7 bases; bases with no gene match: 10. In germline, CDR1 is MNHEY, CDR2 SMNVEV (reference sequence). The CDR3 has 15 residues. In DNA, the CDR3 is TGTGCCAGCATCGCCGGGACAGGGGAGGTGAATGAGCAGTTCTTC. Translated, it gives CASIAGTGEVNEQFF.

The rearrangement joins TRBV6-6 to TRBJ1-1; possible D gene TRBD1, 6 bases. The CDR3 spans 15 residues. Germline CDR1 is MNHNY and CDR2 is SVGAGI (reference sequence). The germline V and J ends were trimmed by 8 bases and 0 bases, with 16 bases remaining between them. The CDR3 loop is CASGWDNYMNTEAFF. The CDR3, as DNA: TGTGCCAGCGGGTGGGACAATTACATGAACACTGAAGCTTTCTTT.

The chain uses TRBV2 and TRBJ1-5; 9 bases align to TRBD1. The V segment lost 8 bases and the J segment 7 bases; nucleotides outside the gene matches: 6. CDR3 size: 13 residues. CDR1 is SNHLY and CDR2 is FYNNEI in the germline V gene. The CDR3 DNA reads TGTGCCAGCGCGGGACAGGGAAACCAGCCCCAGCATTTT. It codes for CASAGQGNQPQHF.